This T cell receptor beta chain was sequenced for a study of blood T cell repertoires in COVID-19 (TCRdb year 2020). Turning to the overall study: The collaborator samples originated in the United States, Italy and Spain and spanned the acute and convalescent phases of COVID-19. Nearly every sample came with metadata listing a de-identified subject ID, COVID-19 status, age in years and sex. HLA class I and class II types, where available, came from metadata supplied by the sample provider rather than from assay-based typing. The repertoires were released in a freely available public database meant as a resource for research on the immune response to SARS-CoV-2. The samples were drawn from two sources: the first 160 participants of the ongoing ImmuneRACE study, and 1,000 to 1,500 subjects contributed by 6 global collaborators. The dataset comprised deeply sampled blood TCRbeta repertoires from subjects exposed to, actively infected with, or recovered from COVID-19. The material from the prospective study consisted of cDNA or gDNA derived from T cells, B-cell-depleted T cells, or PBMCs. On the study overall, not on this receptor specifically: How much clinical and demographic metadata was included differed by source and by participant, and the metadata was provided uncurated.

TCRbeta CDR3 regions were amplified from genomic DNA using the immunoSEQ Assay, a bias-controlled multiplex PCR. The study's own analysis went as follows. Nucleated cell counts per sample were estimated from amplification of reference gene primers within the assay. Sequence reads were collapsed and filtered to measure the absolute abundance of every unique TCRbeta CDR3 rearrangement. For each sample, productive Simpson clonality was calculated as the square root of Simpson's diversity index over productive rearrangements. TCRdb retrieved this table from immuneACCESS and kept in-frame rearrangements only. Not all clones are present; in checked studies, unresolved V genes account for under half, and no reason is known for the remainder. Clone size and V and J calls were adopted from that table, with D and trimming inferred from the DNA. The sample data list hundreds of thousands of clones, and around 90% of these were observed just once. Roughly 1% of the sample is taken by the ten largest.

One collaborating source in Seattle enrolled patients during active infection and followed them longitudinally through the course of disease. Each collaborating institution followed its own protocols to collect whole blood in K2EDTA tubes. For TCRbeta analysis, collaborators shipped samples as frozen whole blood, isolated PBMCs, or DNA extracted from either of those sample types. A remark on this clone: Its antigen remains unidentified. The record has no base qualities; no much larger clone is one base away.

Spanning cysteine to phenylalanine, the CDR3 consists of 18 amino acids. Of all the DNA, just the CDR3 is kept, 54 bases in frame from base 1. Taken from the germline V gene, the CDR1 and CDR2 loops are SGHDT and YYEEEE. The junction shows trimming of 0 bases on V and 4 bases on J, plus 20 bases between the germline ends. Specimen: peripheral blood. The TCR comes from a woman aged 40 to 49 with COVID-19, enrolled during active disease. In this chain, TRBV5-6 is recombined with TRBJ1-3, with the D gene uncertain. The nucleotides are TGTGCCAGCAGCTTGGAAGGAGGGATAGGGCCCTCCGGAAACACCATATATTTT. This codes for CASSLEGGIGPSGNTIYF.